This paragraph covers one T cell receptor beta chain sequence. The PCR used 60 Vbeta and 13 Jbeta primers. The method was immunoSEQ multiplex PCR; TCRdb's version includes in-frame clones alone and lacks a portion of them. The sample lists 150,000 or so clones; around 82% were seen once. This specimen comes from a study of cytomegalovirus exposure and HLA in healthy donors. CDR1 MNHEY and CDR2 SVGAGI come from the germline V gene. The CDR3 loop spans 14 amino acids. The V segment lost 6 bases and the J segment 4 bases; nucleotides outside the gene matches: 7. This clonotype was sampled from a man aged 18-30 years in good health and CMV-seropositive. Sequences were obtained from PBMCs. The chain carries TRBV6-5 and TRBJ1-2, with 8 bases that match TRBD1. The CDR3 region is CASRGDRRPYGYTF. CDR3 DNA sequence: TGTGCCAGCAGGGGGGACAGGAGACCCTATGGCTACACCTTC.